A single sample gave rise to the 30 T cell receptor beta chains below, sequenced in a study of blood T cell repertoires in COVID-19. This table comes from immunoSEQ multiplex PCR, and its TCRdb copy is limited to in-frame clones, with some not included. This table has around 190,000 clones, roughly 89% appearing once. The material sequenced was PBMCs or T cells enriched from blood (not recorded which). The receptors derive from a woman aged 30 to 39 who had been exposed to COVID-19.

The chain couples TRBV6-5 to TRBJ2-3; D is undetermined. The CDR3 has 16 residues. The germline gives CDR1 MNHEY, CDR2 SVGAGI. Trimming took 0 bases from V and 2 from J, leaving 12 bases between them. CDR3 protein: CASSYSTVGPTDTQYF. As DNA, the CDR3 is TGTGCCAGCAGTTACTCGACTGTCGGCCCCACAGATACGCAGTATTTT.

This chain links TRBV5-1 with TRBJ2-2, with D hard to call. Per the germline V gene, CDR1 is SGHRS and CDR2 is YFSETQ. The CDR3 contains 15 residues. Trimming stripped 2 bases from V and 4 bases from J, with 12 bases between. CDR3 sequence reads: CASSFSPKFTGELFF. CDR3 in DNA: TGCGCCAGCAGCTTTTCCCCTAAGTTCACCGGGGAGCTGTTTTTT.

The genes are TRBV25-1 and TRBJ1-1, with a possible D match to TRBD1 (5 bases). Germline V lookup: CDR1 MGHDK, CDR2 SYGVNS. With 6 bases removed from V and 0 bases from J, the gap between germline ends came to 8 bases. This CDR3 contains 13 residues. The CDR3 DNA follows: TGTGCCAGCAGAGACAGCATGAACACTGAAGCTTTCTTT. Protein sequence: CASRDSMNTEAFF.

DNA for the CDR3: TGTGCCAGCAGCTTAGAGCGACAGGGCGCCCACGAGCAGTACTTC. Translating gives CASSLERQGAHEQYF. V and J are TRBV7-9 and TRBJ2-7; 7 nucleotides match TRBD1. There are 15 residues in the CDR3. V was clipped by 1 base and J by 5 bases; unmatched bases: 8. Looked up from germline, CDR1 is SEHNR and CDR2 is FQNEAQ (reference sequence).

This rearrangement joins TRBV6-5 to TRBJ2-3; TRBD2 agrees at 12 bases. CDR3 length: 14 residues. V lost 7 bases, J lost 3 bases, and 2 bases stayed unmatched. The germline V gene encodes CDR1 MNHEY and CDR2 SVGAGI. The CDR3 region has the DNA TGTGCCAGCAAGCTAGCGGGGGGGACAGATACGCAGTATTTT. Amino acids: CASKLAGGTDTQYF.

The chain carries TRBV2 and TRBJ1-1; tentative D call: TRBD1 (6 bases). Germline CDR1 SNHLY, CDR2 FYNNEI. V lost 7 bases, J lost 0 bases, and 15 bases lay in between. This CDR3 spans 15 amino acids. The CDR3 protein is CASKRTENMNTEAFF. DNA of the CDR3: TGTGCCAGCAAGCGGACAGAAAACATGAACACTGAAGCTTTCTTT.

This clone showed up just a few times. V usage is TRBV6-1 and J usage is TRBJ1-2, with 7 bases aligning to TRBD1. The germline gives CDR1 MNHNS, CDR2 SASEGT. V lost 0 bases and J lost 0; bases outside the gene matches: 7. This CDR3 spans 17 amino acids. The CDR3 loop reads CASSEALPGGANYGYTF. The CDR3 DNA reads as TGTGCCAGCAGTGAAGCTCTCCCAGGGGGTGCTAACTATGGCTACACCTTC.

The genes are TRBV9 and TRBJ1-1, with 8 bases aligning to TRBD1. CDR3 length: 15 amino acids. Germline V CDR1 and CDR2: SGDLS, YYNGEE. Losses at the gene ends were 5 bases for V and 7 bases for J; bases not matched to a gene: 13. The CDR3 protein is CASSPSSGQGLEAFF. The CDR3 DNA follows: TGTGCCAGCAGTCCAAGCAGCGGACAGGGCCTTGAAGCTTTCTTT.

The chain recombines TRBV5-1 with TRBJ2-5; 8 positions match TRBD2. The V gene end was trimmed by 4 bases and the J gene end by 7 bases; junction bases not matched to a gene: 12. CDR3 length: 15 residues. Germline CDR1 and CDR2: SGHRS and YFSETQ. The CDR3 DNA reads TGCGCCAGCAGCCCCCAGGCCAGCGGGGGCGGGACCCAGTACTTC. This encodes CASSPQASGGGTQYF.

This chain links TRBV5-4 with TRBJ2-7, with no clear D. CDR3 size: 14 residues. The germline V and J ends were trimmed by 4 bases and 5 bases, with 16 bases remaining between them. The germline gives CDR1 SGHNT, CDR2 YYREEE (reference sequence). The CDR3 loop reads CASSHVPTQDEQYF. The CDR3 DNA sequence: TGTGCCAGCAGCCATGTGCCCACTCAGGACGAGCAGTACTTC. The variable domain in full, with the rest retrieved from reference TRBV5-4 and TRBJ2-7, is ETGVTQSPTHLIKTRGQQVTLRCSSQSGHNTVSWYQQALGQGPQFIFQYYREEENGRGNFPPRFSGLQFPNYSSELNVNALELDDSALYLCASSHVPTQDEQYFGPGTRLTVT.

V usage is TRBV9 and J usage is TRBJ2-1, with unresolved D. This CDR3 is 15 amino acids long. Germline V gives CDR1 SGDLS, CDR2 YYNGEE. Trimming took 0 bases from V and 4 from J, leaving 11 bases between them. The CDR3 DNA is TGTGCCAGCAGCGTAGGTGGGCGCCTTTACAATGAGCAGTTCTTC. Its protein product is CASSVGGRLYNEQFF.

The DNA for the CDR3 is TGTGCCAGTTCCCGGGACAGGTCTGGGGAGCAGTACTTC. Protein: CASSRDRSGEQYF. The J gene is TRBJ2-7, the V gene TRBV19, with 8 bases matching TRBD1. CDR1 and CDR2 (germline): LNHDA, SQIVND (reference sequence). V trimming: 8 bases; J trimming: 7 bases; junction bases outside the gene matches: 10. The CDR3 is 13 residues long.

This clone was observed once. This chain connects TRBV20-1 to TRBJ2-7; 7 nucleotides agree with TRBD2. Per the germline V gene, CDR1 is DFQATT and CDR2 is SNEGSKA (reference sequence). Trimming at V came to 6 bases and at J to 3 bases, leaving 2 bases not matched to a gene. The CDR3 consists of 11 residues. The CDR3 spells CSAGTNYEQYF. The CDR3 nucleotides read TGCAGTGCCGGGACTAACTACGAGCAGTACTTC.

The gene calls are TRBV11-2 and TRBJ1-5; a possible D gene is TRBD1 (5 bases). Germline V CDR1 and CDR2: SGHAT, FQNNGV. V was pared by 1 base and J by 0 bases, with 7 bases between. This CDR3 region has 15 residues. DNA for the CDR3: TGTGCCAGCAGCTTAGTCGGGGGTAGCAATCAGCCCCAGCATTTT. Amino acid sequence: CASSLVGGSNQPQHF.

The chain recombines TRBV28 with TRBJ2-7; TRBD1 aligns across 7 bases. V shed 11 bases, J shed 2 bases, and the junction held 9 bases outside the gene matches. Germline V gene data show CDR1 as MDHEN and CDR2 as SYDVKM. This CDR3 is 13 amino acids long. The CDR3 reads CASTGTAPYEQYF. The CDR3 DNA reads as TGTGCCTCAACCGGGACAGCCCCCTACGAGCAGTACTTC. Full variable domain (rest looked up from reference TRBV28 and TRBJ2-7): DVKVTQSSRYLVKRTGEKVFLECVQDMDHENMFWYRQDPGLGLRLIYFSYDVKMKEKGDIPEGYSVSREKKERFSLILESASTNQTSMYLCASTGTAPYEQYFGPGTRLTVT.

This chain connects TRBV11-2 to TRBJ1-1, with D perhaps matching TRBD1 (5 bases). This CDR3 is built from 14 residues. Trimming shortened V by 11 bases and J by 4 bases, and 20 bases separated the two germline ends. From germline, CDR1 is SGHAT and CDR2 FQNNGV. CDR3 in amino acids: CASKSWGGSTEAFF. The CDR3 nucleotides are TGTGCCTCTAAATCCTGGGGGGGTTCCACTGAAGCTTTCTTT.

A remark on this clone: Other nucleotide sequences in the sample specify the same CDR3. The CDR3 nucleotides read TGTGCCTGGAGTGTACGACAGGGGGCTTCTGGCTACACCTTC. As protein: CAWSVRQGASGYTF. This rearrangement joins TRBV30 to TRBJ1-2; 10 bases map to TRBD1. V lost 0 bases to trimming and J lost 7 bases; unmatched junction nucleotides: 5. Germline loops: CDR1 GTSNPN, CDR2 SVGIG (reference sequence). The CDR3 totals 14 residues.

The chain recombines TRBV5-1 with TRBJ2-1; TRBD1 is a possible D gene (5 bases). The germline V and J ends were trimmed by 5 bases and 1 base, with 13 bases remaining between them. Germline CDR1 and CDR2: SGHRS and YFSETQ. This CDR3 has 15 residues. CDR3 protein: CASRETESSYNEQFF. DNA for the CDR3: TGCGCCAGCAGAGAGACAGAATCTTCCTACAATGAGCAGTTCTTC.

The genes are TRBV11-2 and TRBJ1-6, with 7 nucleotides matching TRBD1. Germline trimming cut 5 bases from V and 7 bases from J; bases unmatched to any gene: 14. The length of the CDR3 is 17 residues. Germline values: CDR1 SGHAT, CDR2 FQNNGV. The CDR3 spells CASSPTKTGIRNSPLHF. In nucleotides, the CDR3 is TGTGCCAGCAGCCCAACTAAGACAGGGATCCGAAATTCACCCCTCCACTTT.

This chain connects TRBV12-3 or TRBV12-4 to TRBJ1-1, with D maybe TRBD1 (5 bases). The CDR3 extends over 13 amino acids. Trimming removed 7 bases at V and 1 base at J, with 10 bases between. The CDR3 bases are TGTGCCAGCAAAAGGGGTCAGAACACTGAAGCTTTCTTT. Its protein is CASKRGQNTEAFF.

On this clone: A read error is possible here, since a much larger clone lies one base away. The chain employs TRBV3-1 (or the pseudogene TRBV3-2) and TRBJ1-1; D might be TRBD1 (5 bases). V shed 1 base and J shed 4 bases, with 7 bases lying between them. This CDR3 has 13 amino acids. The V gene's germline CDR1 is LGHDT and CDR2 YNNKEL (reference sequence). The CDR3 DNA sequence: TGTGCCAGCAGCCAAGGGGGGGTCACTGAAGCTTTCTTT. Translating it yields CASSQGGVTEAFF.

The table lists this clone with a count of one. The gene calls are TRBV6-5 and TRBJ1-4; D call uncertain. This CDR3 is built from 14 residues. Trimming removed 6 bases at V and 3 bases at J, with 11 bases between. The germline CDR1 and CDR2 sequences are MNHEY and SVGAGI. The CDR3 DNA reads TGTGCCAGCAGGGAGGGTGGGGCTAATGAAAAACTGTTTTTT. Translation gives CASREGGANEKLFF.

This chain joins TRBV9 and TRBJ2-5; 8 bases are shared with TRBD2. The CDR3 runs to 15 residues. Germline-derived CDR1 and CDR2 are SGDLS and YYNGEE. V dropped 0 bases and J dropped 2; count of bases not matched to a gene: 3. This CDR3 is CASSVGIAGQETQYF. CDR3 nucleotide sequence: TGTGCCAGCAGCGTAGGAATAGCGGGGCAAGAGACCCAGTACTTC.

The V call is TRBV30, the J call TRBJ2-5, with 10 bases aligning to TRBD2. V was clipped by 8 bases and J by 2 bases; unmatched bases: 14. The CDR3 is made up of 16 amino acids. Looked up from germline, CDR1 is GTSNPN and CDR2 is SVGIG (reference sequence). DNA for the CDR3: TGTGCCAGGGGAGGGGCTAGCGGGGGCTCGCAAGAGACCCAGTACTTC. This gives the protein CARGGASGGSQETQYF.

The chain links TRBV4-2 to TRBJ1-1; D remains unclear. CDR3 length equals 15 residues. Deletions cut 4 bases from V and 3 bases from J, with 15 bases between. From germline, CDR1 is LGHNA and CDR2 YNFKEQ. CDR3 protein: CASSPNLGGDTEAFF. The CDR3 DNA sequence: TGTGCCAGCAGCCCGAATTTAGGTGGAGACACTGAAGCTTTCTTT.

This sequence joins TRBV7-2 and TRBJ2-3, with 9 bases that match TRBD2. After removal of 3 bases from V and 4 bases from J, the junction contained 5 bases not matched to a gene. Germline CDR1 is SGHTA and CDR2 is FQGNSA. CDR3 size: 15 residues. The DNA for the CDR3 is TGTGCCAGCAGCTTTAGCGGGGGCTCCCCAGATACGCAGTATTTT. The encoded protein is CASSFSGGSPDTQYF.

This rearrangement joins TRBV5-6 to TRBJ2-3, with 9 positions matching TRBD2. Germline-derived CDR1 and CDR2 are SGHDT and YYEEEE. CDR3 length: 16 residues. Trimming at V came to 0 bases and at J to 6 bases, leaving 8 bases not matched to a gene. CDR3 DNA sequence: TGTGCCAGCAGCTTGGTTTGGCGGGGGGGCGTGGATACGCAGTATTTT. This encodes CASSLVWRGGVDTQYF.

The chain recombines TRBV7-7 with TRBJ2-6; the match to TRBD1 covers 10 bases. The V segment lost 5 bases and the J segment 2 bases; nucleotides outside the gene matches: 12. The germline V gene has CDR1 SSHAT and CDR2 FNYEAQ (reference sequence). The CDR3 runs 19 residues. CDR3 loop: CASSPRRDRGLPGANVLTF. In DNA form, the CDR3 reads TGTGCCAGCAGCCCACGGCGAGACAGGGGGCTCCCTGGGGCCAACGTCCTGACTTTC.

A single count supports this clone. The chain couples TRBV6-1 to TRBJ1-5; perhaps TRBD1 as D (6 bases). This CDR3 is built from 16 residues. The V end was cut by 2 bases, the J end by 4 bases, with 15 bases between. The germline V gene has CDR1 MNHNS and CDR2 SASEGT. The CDR3 sequence: CASSEKGKRGNQPQHF. CDR3 in DNA: TGTGCCAGCAGTGAAAAAGGGAAGAGGGGGAATCAGCCCCAGCATTTT.

This clone turned up a few times. The V and J genes are TRBV6-5 and TRBJ1-1; D might be TRBD1 (6 bases). Looked up from germline, CDR1 is MNHEY and CDR2 is SVGAGI. The CDR3 has 13 residues. Trimming removed 8 bases from V and 3 bases from J, with 13 bases in between. CDR3 amino acids: CASGTGSDTEAFF. Here the CDR3 DNA reads TGTGCCAGCGGAACAGGGAGTGACACTGAAGCTTTCTTT.